This section outlines one T cell receptor (beta chain) sequence together with its context. Different DNA sequences within this sample yield the same CDR3. Germline CDR1 is LGHDT and CDR2 is YNNKEL (reference sequence). This CDR3 is built from 15 residues. The V end was cut by 0 bases, the J end by 3 bases, with 12 bases between. Seattle enrolled patients during active infection and tracked them longitudinally. Methods used by the authors: Amplification from reference gene primers served as the basis for estimated nucleated cell counts. The table came from immunoSEQ multiplex PCR; TCRdb's copy has only in-frame clones and leaves some out. The V and J calls and the clone size are those of that table, but D and trimming were determined from the DNA. The top ten hold about 15% of the sample, which has 180,000 or so clones, roughly 80% seen once. The data were obtained in a study of blood T cell repertoires in COVID-19. Study overall: Italy, Spain and the United States were the sources of the convalescent and acute COVID-19 samples.

The sequenced sample was peripheral blood. The chain links TRBV3-1 (or the pseudogene TRBV3-2) to TRBJ2-7; perhaps TRBD2 as D (6 bases). The receptor comes from a woman in her seventies with COVID-19, enrolled during active disease. CDR3 sequence: CASSQDGGTDYEQYF. The CDR3 coding sequence is TGTGCCAGCAGCCAAGACGGCGGGACCGACTACGAGCAGTACTTC.